This T cell receptor beta chain was captured in a study of beta chain features in type 1 diabetes. Study results and limitations: A closer apparent resemblance between naive, central memory and Treg TCRB repertoires was seen in patients than in healthy donors. There was a moderate but significant shortening of TCRB CDR3s in all four CD4+ subsets of Type 1 diabetes patients.

Trimming took 4 bases from V and 4 from J, leaving 3 bases between them. The CDR3 extends over 11 amino acids. The germline gives CDR1 SGHTS, CDR2 YDEGEE. TCRB transcripts that were expressed got sequenced, as all of the isolated RNA had been reverse transcribed. TCRdb's table, derived via immunoSEQ multiplex PCR, lists solely in-frame clones and lacks some. The table lists about 650,000 clones, 9.5% to 15% of them singletons. This clone was observed a handful of times. Antigen unknown. A much more abundant neighbour one base away suggests this may be a read error. Sequencing used naive CD4+ T cells from blood. The receptor was isolated from a man aged 25-45 years with type 1 diabetes. The chain recombines TRBV5-8 with TRBJ2-1; D not certain. The CDR3 nucleotides read TGTGCCAGCAGCCCTTACAATGAGCAGTTCTTC. Its translation is CASSPYNEQFF.